This TCR beta chain stems from a study of CD8 T cells in ankylosing spondylitis (dated by TCRdb to 2015 to 2018). Concerning the study at large: T cell receptor beta repertoires were profiled in healthy donors and ankylosing spondylitis patients so that disease-linked TCR variants could be found. In total, the full study cohort was made up of nearly 110 healthy donors and about two dozen ankylosing spondylitis patients. Samples of peripheral blood were taken, and for ankylosing spondylitis patients, synovial fluid was collected as well. Beyond this particular receptor, the publication reports: A TCR beta motif made up of about eight highly homologous amino acid variants appeared to be characteristic of blood from ankylosing spondylitis patients. Significant enrichment of the disease-linked clones was reported in matched synovial fluid samples from ankylosing spondylitis patients. Some TCR beta motif variants had previously been reported in synovial fluid and blood of reactive arthritis patients, which suggested common disease-initiation mechanisms. In peripheral blood, the disease-linked clones were found at relatively low frequencies and had a CD8+ phenotype.

The CDR3 goes from the cysteine to the phenylalanine over 15 residues. The retained sequence is limited to the CDR3, 45 bases, with the frame set at the first base. The germline V gene gives CDR1 as WSHSY and CDR2 as SAAADI. A distance of 17 bases separates the germline ends of V and J, which lose 3 bases and 5 bases respectively. Comments on this clonotype: The antigen it binds to is not known. Base qualities are not provided; no much larger clone lies one nucleotide away.

Sequencing was carried out with an Illumina HiSeq 2500. Quantitative 5'-RACE with molecular barcodes was the method used to prepare the TCR beta libraries. On the study's bioinformatics: A new computational method, built on a probabilistic model of VDJ rearrangement, was used to identify disease-linked TCR variants. Starting from the raw public reads, TCRdb applied fastp trimming at Q25, assembled clones with MiXCR and retained in-frame beta chains. One record per CDR3 amino acid sequence lists the most common genes and DNA. V and J calls and clone size were set by TCRdb, not the authors. Across this sample there are under 950,000 distinct CDR3 sequences, with roughly 20% seen only once. The ten largest clonotypes hold roughly a fifth of the sample.

Input material: blood, either unsorted or a sorted T cell fraction (not recorded which). The chain couples TRBV10-2 to TRBJ2-7, with a weak D call of TRBD1 (5 bases match). This sequence was found in a male donor with ankylosing spondylitis. The CDR3: CASSERQGIWNEQYF. In nucleotide form, the sequence is TGCGCCAGCAGTGAAAGGCAGGGTATATGGAACGAGCAGTACTTC.